The rows below give T cell receptor beta chains drawn from one sample of a study of cytomegalovirus exposure and HLA in healthy donors. The repertoire was sequenced with immunoSEQ multiplex PCR; TCRdb's copy has only in-frame clones and lacks some. This table holds some 150,000 clones, around four fifths found once. The specimen was PBMCs. The source of these receptors is a woman aged 50 to 60 in good health and CMV-seronegative. The CDR3 runs from the conserved cysteine through the conserved F or W. Each record gives: V gene, clone size, D gene, J gene, CDR3 DNA, CDR3 protein. The D gene is left open where the match is weak. The size entry is marked missing in some rows and otherwise reads once, few, many or a size class.

v_call: TRBV4-1
clone_size: few
d_call: TRBD2
j_call: TRBJ2-1
cdr3_nt: TGCGCCAGCAGCCACCCACCGGGACTAGCGGGAAACTACAATGAGCAGTTCTTC
cdr3_aa: CASSHPPGLAGNYNEQFF

v_call: TRBV28
clone_size: -
d_call: TRBD1
j_call: TRBJ2-7
cdr3_nt: TGTGCCAGCAGGGACCGGGACAGGGGATTTCACGAGCAGTACTTC
cdr3_aa: CASRDRDRGFHEQYF

v_call: TRBV4-3
clone_size: -
d_call: -
j_call: TRBJ2-1
cdr3_nt: TGCGCCAGCAGCCCATCAACGGGGTCCTACAATGAGCAGTTCTTC
cdr3_aa: CASSPSTGSYNEQFF

v_call: TRBV27
clone_size: -
d_call: TRBD1
j_call: TRBJ1-6
cdr3_nt: TGTGCCAGCAGTTTCTCAGACAGGGGGATGTCACCCCTCCACTTT
cdr3_aa: CASSFSDRGMSPLHF

v_call: TRBV28
clone_size: -
d_call: -
j_call: TRBJ1-2
cdr3_nt: TGTGCCAGCAGATACCCGGGACGGGGGAGTGGGTATGGCTACACCTTC
cdr3_aa: CASRYPGRGSGYGYTF

v_call: TRBV25-1
clone_size: -
d_call: -
j_call: TRBJ1-4
cdr3_nt: TGTGCCAGCAGTGAATCAAGGGGAGGGCTAACAACTAATGAAAAACTGTTTTTT
cdr3_aa: CASSESRGGLTTNEKLFF

v_call: TRBV7-2
clone_size: -
d_call: TRBD2
j_call: TRBJ2-3
cdr3_nt: TGTGCCAGCAGCTCACCGGGACTAGCGGGGTTGCCGTATTTT
cdr3_aa: CASSSPGLAGLPYF

v_call: TRBV5-8
clone_size: -
d_call: -
j_call: TRBJ2-7
cdr3_nt: TGTGCCAGCAGCCTACAGAGCTCCTACGAGCAGTACTTC
cdr3_aa: CASSLQSSYEQYF

v_call: TRBV13
clone_size: -
d_call: TRBD1
j_call: TRBJ1-2
cdr3_nt: TGTGCCAGCAGCTTACTTGGCAGGGGGACTGGCTACACCTTC
cdr3_aa: CASSLLGRGTGYTF

v_call: TRBV6-6
clone_size: few
d_call: -
j_call: TRBJ1-3
cdr3_nt: TGTGCCAGCACGCGCACAGGGAGTCGCTCTGGAAACACCATATATTTT
cdr3_aa: CASTRTGSRSGNTIYF

v_call: TRBV2
clone_size: -
d_call: TRBD1
j_call: TRBJ1-1
cdr3_nt: TGTGCCAGCATGGGGGACAGGGGAACTGAAGCTTTCTTT
cdr3_aa: CASMGDRGTEAFF

v_call: TRBV5-1
clone_size: once
d_call: TRBD1
j_call: TRBJ1-2
cdr3_nt: TGCGCCAGCAGCTTGGGGGGGACAGGGAGAGTCGGCTACACCTTC
cdr3_aa: CASSLGGTGRVGYTF

v_call: TRBV27
clone_size: -
d_call: TRBD2
j_call: TRBJ2-1
cdr3_nt: TGTGCCAGCAGTCCCCGGACTAGTCGGGATGAGCAGTTCTTC
cdr3_aa: CASSPRTSRDEQFF

v_call: TRBV11-3
clone_size: -
d_call: -
j_call: TRBJ1-1
cdr3_nt: TGTGCCAGCAGCTTAGGCCGGGGACACGGGGATGGGATGGAAAGAGCTTTCTTT
cdr3_aa: CASSLGRGHGDGMERAFF

v_call: TRBV29-1
clone_size: once
d_call: TRBD2
j_call: TRBJ2-3
cdr3_nt: TGCAGCGCTGTGTCCAGCGGGGGGCCAGATACGCAGTATTTT
cdr3_aa: CSAVSSGGPDTQYF

v_call: TRBV6-5
clone_size: -
d_call: -
j_call: TRBJ1-3
cdr3_nt: TGTGCCAGCAATGCGGGAGCCGTATCAGGAAACACCATATATTTT
cdr3_aa: CASNAGAVSGNTIYF

v_call: TRBV18
clone_size: -
d_call: TRBD1
j_call: TRBJ2-5
cdr3_nt: TGTGCCAGCACCGACAGGGGGCGAGAGACCCAGTACTTC
cdr3_aa: CASTDRGRETQYF

v_call: TRBV19
clone_size: -
d_call: TRBD1
j_call: TRBJ2-2
cdr3_nt: TGTGCCAGTAGTCTTCGAGGACAGGGTGCTTACACCGGGGAGCTGTTTTTT
cdr3_aa: CASSLRGQGAYTGELFF

v_call: TRBV18
clone_size: few
d_call: -
j_call: TRBJ1-2
cdr3_nt: TGTGCCAGCTCACCTCGCACAGGGCCCGATTATGGCTACACCTTC
cdr3_aa: CASSPRTGPDYGYTF

v_call: TRBV7-9
clone_size: -
d_call: TRBD2
j_call: TRBJ2-2
cdr3_nt: TGTGCCAGCAGCTTGTTAGCGGGAGGGAACACCGGGGAGCTGTTTTTT
cdr3_aa: CASSLLAGGNTGELFF

v_call: TRBV2
clone_size: once
d_call: -
j_call: TRBJ2-7
cdr3_nt: TGTGCCAGCAGTGAATGGGACATTTCAAACGAGCAGTACTTC
cdr3_aa: CASSEWDISNEQYF

v_call: TRBV19
clone_size: -
d_call: TRBD2
j_call: TRBJ2-1
cdr3_nt: TGTGCCAGTAGTATAGTATCTAGCGGCAATGAGCAGTTCTTC
cdr3_aa: CASSIVSSGNEQFF

v_call: TRBV2
clone_size: -
d_call: -
j_call: TRBJ2-1
cdr3_nt: TGTGCCAGCACAGCGTACGGGGGCAATGAGCAGTTCTTC
cdr3_aa: CASTAYGGNEQFF

v_call: TRBV5-8
clone_size: -
d_call: -
j_call: TRBJ1-4
cdr3_nt: TGTGCCAGCAGCCGGACCGGACAGTTTAATGAAAAACTGTTTTTT
cdr3_aa: CASSRTGQFNEKLFF

v_call: TRBV5-6
clone_size: -
d_call: -
j_call: TRBJ1-2
cdr3_nt: TGTGCCAGCAGCTTACTCCGGGCCAGGGATGGCTACACCTTC
cdr3_aa: CASSLLRARDGYTF

v_call: TRBV4-1
clone_size: -
d_call: TRBD2
j_call: TRBJ2-4
cdr3_nt: TGCGCCAGCAGCCAAGATTCAGCGGGAGCTCGAGTCATTCAGTACTTC
cdr3_aa: CASSQDSAGARVIQYF

v_call: TRBV25-1
clone_size: -
d_call: -
j_call: TRBJ2-7
cdr3_nt: TGTGCCAGCAGTGCCGGGGAATACGAGCAGTACTTC
cdr3_aa: CASSAGEYEQYF

v_call: TRBV11-3
clone_size: -
d_call: TRBD2
j_call: TRBJ2-1
cdr3_nt: TGTGCCAGCAGTTTTTATAGCGGGGGGAGCTACAATGAGCAGTTCTTC
cdr3_aa: CASSFYSGGSYNEQFF

v_call: TRBV6-5
clone_size: -
d_call: TRBD1
j_call: TRBJ1-1
cdr3_nt: TGTGCCAGCAGGCCGGGACAGACTAACACTGAAGCTTTCTTT
cdr3_aa: CASRPGQTNTEAFF

v_call: TRBV13
clone_size: -
d_call: TRBD2
j_call: TRBJ2-5
cdr3_nt: TGTGCCAGCAGCCCTGCGGGGGGCCAAGAGACCCAGTACTTC
cdr3_aa: CASSPAGGQETQYF

v_call: TRBV7-2
clone_size: -
d_call: TRBD1
j_call: TRBJ2-1
cdr3_nt: TGTGCCAGCAGCCGGCCGGGACAGGGACACAATGAGCAGTTCTTC
cdr3_aa: CASSRPGQGHNEQFF

v_call: TRBV29-1
clone_size: -
d_call: TRBD1
j_call: TRBJ2-5
cdr3_nt: TGCAGCGTTGAGGGACAGGGTCCCCCTGGTGAGACCCAGTACTTC
cdr3_aa: CSVEGQGPPGETQYF

v_call: TRBV25-1
clone_size: once
d_call: -
j_call: TRBJ2-7
cdr3_nt: TGTGCCAGCAGTGGAGCCGGAGGGTTATCCTACGAGCAGTACTTC
cdr3_aa: CASSGAGGLSYEQYF

v_call: TRBV28
clone_size: -
d_call: TRBD1
j_call: TRBJ2-7
cdr3_nt: TGTGCCAGCAGTTGGGACAGGGGATACGAGCAGTACTTC
cdr3_aa: CASSWDRGYEQYF

v_call: TRBV21-1
clone_size: -
d_call: -
j_call: TRBJ2-7
cdr3_nt: TGTGCCAGCAGCAAAGCTGCGGGGAAGGCGGACCGTCAATACGAGCAGTACTTC
cdr3_aa: CASSKAAGKADRQYEQYF

v_call: TRBV5-1
clone_size: -
d_call: -
j_call: TRBJ1-3
cdr3_nt: TGCGCCAGCAGCTCCCAAGGCCTCGGGGGAAACACCATATATTTT
cdr3_aa: CASSSQGLGGNTIYF

v_call: TRBV5-6
clone_size: -
d_call: -
j_call: TRBJ1-4
cdr3_nt: TGTGCCAGCAGCCTGGGATTATCGGGAAATGAAAAACTGTTTTTT
cdr3_aa: CASSLGLSGNEKLFF

v_call: TRBV28
clone_size: -
d_call: -
j_call: TRBJ1-4
cdr3_nt: TGTGCCAGCAGTCTATCGGTTACCTTTAATGAAAAACTGTTTTTT
cdr3_aa: CASSLSVTFNEKLFF

v_call: TRBV19
clone_size: -
d_call: TRBD1
j_call: TRBJ2-2
cdr3_nt: TGTGCCAGTACCCTAGAGACAGGGCGCACCGGGGAGCTGTTTTTT
cdr3_aa: CASTLETGRTGELFF

v_call: TRBV14
clone_size: -
d_call: -
j_call: TRBJ2-3
cdr3_nt: TGTGCCAGCAGCCAAGAATTACTAGCAGATACGCAGTATTTT
cdr3_aa: CASSQELLADTQYF

v_call: TRBV5-5
clone_size: few
d_call: -
j_call: TRBJ2-2
cdr3_nt: TGTGCCAGCAGCCCGAGGACCGGGGAGCTGTTTTTT
cdr3_aa: CASSPRTGELFF